This T cell receptor (beta chain) was recorded in a study of identical twins. The cDNA had a unique molecular identifier and a template-switch universal primer site. TCRdb itself ran the 5' RACE reads through MiXCR, one entry per CDR3 protein. The sample carries about 460,000 distinct CDR3 sequences, 14% recorded once. Germline-derived CDR1 and CDR2 are SGHRS and YFSETQ. The V and J ends lost 0 bases and 6 bases, in that order; junction bases with no gene match: 5. The CDR3 is 15 amino acids. This clonotype was seen only a few times. This sample also appeared in a second study, on yellow fever vaccine responses in identical twins. This second study says: A vaccine T cell response that seemed partly convergent and partly personalized was reported in twins.

V and J are TRBV5-1 and TRBJ2-3; TRBD2 aligns across 9 bases. This receptor was obtained from a woman under 30 in good health. The sample taken for sequencing was CD4+ T cells sorted from blood. For the CDR3, the DNA is TGCGCCAGCAGCTTGGTAGTAGCGGGAGAGGATACGCAGTATTTT. The encoded protein is CASSLVVAGEDTQYF.